The text below deals with one TCR beta chain. This clone's antigen is unknown. Base qualities were left out, and no much larger clone turns up one base away. All of the isolated RNA was reverse transcribed with the High Capacity cDNA Reverse Transcription Kit, so expressed TCRB transcripts were sequenced. Naive, central memory and regulatory T cell samples underwent deep immunoSEQ sequencing, averaging about 3.3 million total reads per sample. Sorted cells were lysed in RLT buffer and RNA was extracted with DNase-treated RNeasy Micro or Mini kits, depending on cell number. To prevent cross-contamination, every cell subset was processed on its own, while patient and healthy donor samples were processed together. TCRB sequences were amplified from cDNA with the immunoSEQ multiplex PCR, producing 87-bp fragments spanning the CDR3 region. Sequencing of the amplicons was performed on the Illumina HiSeq platform. Processing in the source paper ran as follows. Synthetic template baselines were used to correct PCR bias computationally, reads within Hamming distance 2 were collapsed, and singletons that could not be merged were discarded. Reads were aligned against IMGT to assign V, D and J genes, CDR3 length and insertions or deletions at six rearrangement sites. Within each subset, clonotype counts were normalized to the number of sorted cells before true diversity and Gini coefficients were calculated with the tcR R package. Repertoire sharing was quantified using the overlap coefficient calculated on TCRB nucleotide sequences. As a proxy for the pre-selection repertoire, out-of-frame TCRB sequences from naive cells were analyzed. TCRdb obtained this table from immuneACCESS and retained in-frame rearrangements with V and J assigned. These tables miss some clones; where compared with another copy, unresolved V genes account for less than half of the shortfall, and the remainder is unexplained. The DNA was the basis for D and trimming; V, J and clone size are from that table. The sample yields a few hundred thousand clones; around 24% were counted once. The leading ten clones occupy about 0.012% of the sample.

Inclusive of the bounding cysteine and phenylalanine, the CDR3 is 14 residues long. Kept here is only the CDR3 DNA, which spans 42 bases and is read in frame from base 1. The germline V gene encodes CDR1 MRHNA and CDR2 SNTAGT. V is cut by 6 bases and J by 4 bases, and the space between the germline ends is 15 bases. The data were obtained in a study of beta chain features in type 1 diabetes (dated by TCRdb to the late 2010s). Describing the broader study: Mean age, gender distribution, total cell number and subset yield did not differ between patients and healthy donors. Regulatory and stem cell-like memory subsets were obtained from only 8 patients and roughly eight healthy donors, while naive and central memory subsets were obtained from all 30 or so donors. The study compared TCRB repertoires of sorted circulating CD4+ T cell subsets between recently diagnosed type 1 diabetes patients and matched healthy donors. A total of roughly 99 million sorted cells were examined across all samples, and the number of cells per subset was strongly correlated with RNA yield.

Each donor gave one peripheral blood draw, averaging approximately 120 mL, which was collected into heparinised tubes. A BD FACSAria II was used to sort naive, central memory, regulatory and stem cell-like memory CD4+ T cells with a panel that included CD45RO, CCR7, CD25, CD127, CD95 and CD27. Purity was above 95% for every sorted population. PBMCs were isolated right away by Lymphoprep density gradient centrifugation and were stained directly, without culture. To minimize batch effects, samples were stained and sorted in pairs, one healthy donor with one patient per experiment. Overall study outcomes, separate from this receptor: Shorter templates might have been favored by PCR, but patient and control samples were amplified and corrected together, so both groups would have been affected equally by any skew. Because cDNA rather than genomic DNA was sequenced, highly expressing activated cells could have been over-represented, although no difference in activation and CD3 levels was found between groups. In all four CD4+ subsets, TCRB CDR3 length was moderately but significantly shorter in type 1 diabetes patients. Because small numbers of individuals were included in the HLA sub-analyses, any influence of HLA type on TCRB rearrangement was left unresolved. Naive, central memory and regulatory TCRB repertoires appeared to be more alike among patients than among healthy donors. Patients with type 1 diabetes made fewer insertions and deleted more nucleotides at VDJ recombination sites, implying thymic rearrangement abnormalities.

Sample: naive CD4+ T cells from blood. According to the study, the label for this sample's cell subset or site signals: true naive CD4+ T cells. This clonotype was obtained from a woman younger than 45 with type 1 diabetes. The rearrangement combines TRBV6-4 with TRBJ1-1, and perhaps TRBD1 as D gene, on 6 matching bases. The CDR3 loop reads CASSVEQGTTEAFF. In nucleotides, the sequence is TGTGCCAGCAGCGTCGAACAGGGAACCACTGAAGCTTTCTTT.